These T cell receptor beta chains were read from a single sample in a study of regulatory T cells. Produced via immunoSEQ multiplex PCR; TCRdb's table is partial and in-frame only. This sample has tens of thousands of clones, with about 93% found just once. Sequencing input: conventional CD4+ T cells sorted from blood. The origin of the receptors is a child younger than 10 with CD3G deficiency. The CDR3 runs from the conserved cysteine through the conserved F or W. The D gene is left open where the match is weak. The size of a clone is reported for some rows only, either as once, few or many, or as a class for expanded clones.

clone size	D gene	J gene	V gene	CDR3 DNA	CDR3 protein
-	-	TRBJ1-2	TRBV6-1	TGTGCCAGCAGTGAAGGAGCCAGCGTTTGGTATGGCTACACCTTC	CASSEGASVWYGYTF
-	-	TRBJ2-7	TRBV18	TGTGCCAGCTCTCCGACAGAGGGCGGGGAGCAGTACTTC	CASSPTEGGEQYF
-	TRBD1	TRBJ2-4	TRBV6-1	TGTGCCAGCAGTGACCATGGACAGGGGGCGAACATTCAGTACTTC	CASSDHGQGANIQYF
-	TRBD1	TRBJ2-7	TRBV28	TGTGCCAGCAGTTCCGGGACAGCCTCCTACGAGCAGTACTTC	CASSSGTASYEQYF
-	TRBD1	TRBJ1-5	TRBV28	TGTGCCAGCAGTTCGGCCGGGACAGGGGGCAATGCCCAGCATTTT	CASSSAGTGGNAQHF
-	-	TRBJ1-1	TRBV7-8	TGTGCCAGCAGTCCAACGGCCAGTAACACTGAAGCTTTCTTT	CASSPTASNTEAFF
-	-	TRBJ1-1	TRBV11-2	TGTGCCAGCAGCCCCAGGGTGAACACTGAAGCTTTCTTT	CASSPRVNTEAFF
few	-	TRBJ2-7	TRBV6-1	TGTGCCAGCAGTGCCGGACAGTACGAGCAGTACTTC	CASSAGQYEQYF
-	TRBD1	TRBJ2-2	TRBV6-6	TGTGCCAGCAGTTACTCGATGGCAGGGGGCCGAGGGGAGCTGTTTTTT	CASSYSMAGGRGELFF
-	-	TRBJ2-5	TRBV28	TGTGCCAGCAGTGGCCCGAGGGGGGCCCAGTACTTC	CASSGPRGAQYF
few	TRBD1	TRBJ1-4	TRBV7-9	TGTGCCAGCAGCTCCGGACAGGGGACAACTAATGAAAAACTGTTTTTT	CASSSGQGTTNEKLFF
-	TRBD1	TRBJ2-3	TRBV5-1	TGCGCCAGCAGCTCCGGGACAGCCACAGATACGCAGTATTTT	CASSSGTATDTQYF
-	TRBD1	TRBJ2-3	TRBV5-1	TGCGCCAGCAGCGGAGGGACAGGGGCAGATACGCAGTATTTT	CASSGGTGADTQYF
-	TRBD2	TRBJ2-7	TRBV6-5	TGTGCCAGCAGCCCAACTAGCGGGAGGGCCACCGAGCAGTACTTC	CASSPTSGRATEQYF
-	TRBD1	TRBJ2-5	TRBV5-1	TGCGCCAGCAGCTTGGGACAGGGGGAGACCCAGTACTTC	CASSLGQGETQYF
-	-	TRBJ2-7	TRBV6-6	TGTGCCAGCAGTTACGAGCTTGCTAACGAGCAGTACTTC	CASSYELANEQYF
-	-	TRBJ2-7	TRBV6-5	TGTGCCAGCAGTTTACACACAGGGTACGAGCAGTACTTC	CASSLHTGYEQYF
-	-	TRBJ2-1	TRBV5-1	TGCGCCAGCAGCTTGGGGGGCACTAGATACAATGAGCAGTTCTTC	CASSLGGTRYNEQFF
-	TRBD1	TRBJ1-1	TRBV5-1	TGCGCCAGCAGCAAGGGACAGGGAATGGCCACTGAAGCTTTCTTT	CASSKGQGMATEAFF
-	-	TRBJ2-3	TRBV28	TGTGCCAGTGGGACCACCACAGATACGCAGTATTTT	CASGTTTDTQYF
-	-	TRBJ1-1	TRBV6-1	TGTGCCAGCAGTGTATCCAGGGGCACTGAAGCTTTCTTT	CASSVSRGTEAFF
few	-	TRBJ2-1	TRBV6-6	TGTGCCAGCAGTACCCACAGGGCTGAGCAGTTCTTC	CASSTHRAEQFF
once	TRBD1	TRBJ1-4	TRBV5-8	TGTGCCAGCAGAGGGACAGCCAAAAATGCAACTAATGAAAAACTGTTTTTT	CASRGTAKNATNEKLFF
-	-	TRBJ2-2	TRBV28	TGTGCCAGCGGGATGAACACCGGGGAGCTGTTTTTT	CASGMNTGELFF
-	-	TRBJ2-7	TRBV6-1	TGTGCCAGCAGCGGGCCCAGATCTCTCACCTACGAGCAGTACTTC	CASSGPRSLTYEQYF
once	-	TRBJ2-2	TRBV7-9	TGTGCCAGCGGGGGAGCCGGGGAGCTGTTTTTT	CASGGAGELFF
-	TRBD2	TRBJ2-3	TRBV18	TGTGCCAGCTCACCCGGGACTAGCGGGAAGAATACGCAGTATTTT	CASSPGTSGKNTQYF
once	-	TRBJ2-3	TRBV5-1	TGCGCCAGCAGCTTCTACGGAGATACGCAGTATTTT	CASSFYGDTQYF
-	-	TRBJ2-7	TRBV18	TGTGCCAGCTCACCCCGGGGCGGGACGGTCGAGCAGTACTTC	CASSPRGGTVEQYF
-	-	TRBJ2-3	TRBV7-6	TGTGCCAGCAGCTTAGGGAATTTCCCAGATACGCAGTATTTT	CASSLGNFPDTQYF
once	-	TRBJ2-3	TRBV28	TGTGCCAGCAGTTTAAGCGACCATAGCACAGATACGCAGTATTTT	CASSLSDHSTDTQYF
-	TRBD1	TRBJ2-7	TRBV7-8	TGTGCCAGCAGCTTAGGACAGGGGAGAGGCGAGCAGTACTTC	CASSLGQGRGEQYF
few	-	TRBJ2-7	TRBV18	TGTGCCAGCTCTCTCGGACTCGACTACGAGCAGTACTTC	CASSLGLDYEQYF
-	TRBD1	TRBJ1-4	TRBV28	TGTGCCAGCAGTTTAGAGGGGGCAACGACTAATGAAAAACTGTTTTTT	CASSLEGATTNEKLFF
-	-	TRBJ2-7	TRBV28	TGTGCCAGCAGTCCCTCCGGGACCGCTGCATACGAGCAGTACTTC	CASSPSGTAAYEQYF
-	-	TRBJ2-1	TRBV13	TGTGCCAGCAGCGCGGCCGGGGGCCGCTACAATGAGCAGTTCTTC	CASSAAGGRYNEQFF
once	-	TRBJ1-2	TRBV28	TGTGCCACCACCCCCGGGACGAGGGCTAACTATGGCTACACCTTC	CATTPGTRANYGYTF
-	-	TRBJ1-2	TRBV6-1	TGTGCCAGCAGTGGCGCTCGGGGCCTAGCCGGAGGACGGGGCTACACCTTC	CASSGARGLAGGRGYTF
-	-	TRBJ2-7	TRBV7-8	TGTGCCAGCAGCTTAGACCAGGACGAGCAGTACTTC	CASSLDQDEQYF
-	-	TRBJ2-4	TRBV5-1	TGCGCCAGCAGCTTGGAAGGGGGGGCGAACATTCAGTACTTC	CASSLEGGANIQYF
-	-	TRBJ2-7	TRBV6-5	TGTGCCAGCAGTTTACACACAGGGTACGAGCAGTACTTC	CASSLHTGYEQYF
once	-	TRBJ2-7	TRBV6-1	TGTGCCAGCAGTCAATATAACAGGCCCCCCGAGCAGTACTTC	CASSQYNRPPEQYF
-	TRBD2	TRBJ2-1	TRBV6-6	TGTGCCAGCAGTTACGGGCGGGAGGGTAGAAATGAGCAGTTCTTC	CASSYGREGRNEQFF
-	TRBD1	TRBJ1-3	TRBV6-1	TGTGCCAGCGAAACGGGACAGATTGGAAACACCATATATTTT	CASETGQIGNTIYF
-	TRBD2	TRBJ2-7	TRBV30	TGTGCCTGGGGGACTAGCGGGAGCTACGAGCAGTACTTC	CAWGTSGSYEQYF
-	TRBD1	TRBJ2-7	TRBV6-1	TGTGCCAGCAGTGGCGGACAGGGAACGTACGAGCAGTACTTC	CASSGGQGTYEQYF
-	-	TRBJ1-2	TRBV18	TGTGCCAGCTCAGGGACGGCGGGGAACTATGGCTACACCTTC	CASSGTAGNYGYTF
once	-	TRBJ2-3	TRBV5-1	TGCGCCAGCAGCCCCGGGGGCACTGGCGCAGATACGCAGTATTTT	CASSPGGTGADTQYF
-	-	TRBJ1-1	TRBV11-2	TGTGCCAGCAGCTTTAGGAGGGACACTGAAGCTTTCTTT	CASSFRRDTEAFF
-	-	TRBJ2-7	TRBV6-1	TGTGCCAGCAGATCCCGGGGGTACTACGAGCAGTACTTC	CASRSRGYYEQYF
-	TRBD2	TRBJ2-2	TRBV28	TGTGCCAGCAGTTTGGGAGGGCACGGGGAGCTGTTTTTT	CASSLGGHGELFF
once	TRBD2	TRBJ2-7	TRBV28	TGTGCCAGCAGCTCCCCGGGACTAGGGCTTAGGGAGCAGTACTTC	CASSSPGLGLREQYF
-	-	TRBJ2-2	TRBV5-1	TGCGCCAGCAGCCGATCCGTGTCGGTAATAGGGACCGGGGAGCTGTTTTTT	CASSRSVSVIGTGELFF